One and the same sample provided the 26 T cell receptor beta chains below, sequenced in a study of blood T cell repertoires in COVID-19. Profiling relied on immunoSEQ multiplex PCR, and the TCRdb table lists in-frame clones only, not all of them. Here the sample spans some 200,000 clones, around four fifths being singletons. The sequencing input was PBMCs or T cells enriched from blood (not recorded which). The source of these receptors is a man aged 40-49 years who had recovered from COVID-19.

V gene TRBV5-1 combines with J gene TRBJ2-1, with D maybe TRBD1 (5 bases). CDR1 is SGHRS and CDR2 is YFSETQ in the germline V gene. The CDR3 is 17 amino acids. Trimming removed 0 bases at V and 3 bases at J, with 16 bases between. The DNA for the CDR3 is TGCGCCAGCAGCTTGGGCAGTCCACCAGGGATCTACAATGAGCAGTTCTTC. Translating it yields CASSLGSPPGIYNEQFF.

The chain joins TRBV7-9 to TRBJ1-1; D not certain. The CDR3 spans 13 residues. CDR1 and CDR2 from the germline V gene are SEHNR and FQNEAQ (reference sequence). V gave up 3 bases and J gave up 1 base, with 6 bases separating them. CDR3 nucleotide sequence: TGTGCCAGCAGCTTTACAGAGAACACTGAAGCTTTCTTT. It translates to CASSFTENTEAFF.

This chain's CDR3 is CAIRKRETDTQYF. As DNA, the CDR3 is TGTGCCATCAGGAAGCGGGAGACAGATACGCAGTATTTT. This sequence joins TRBV10-3 and TRBJ2-3; 8 bases match TRBD2. J gave up 3 bases and V 6 bases, and 2 bases lay outside the gene matches. The germline V gene has CDR1 ENHRY and CDR2 SYGVKD. This CDR3 spans 13 amino acids.

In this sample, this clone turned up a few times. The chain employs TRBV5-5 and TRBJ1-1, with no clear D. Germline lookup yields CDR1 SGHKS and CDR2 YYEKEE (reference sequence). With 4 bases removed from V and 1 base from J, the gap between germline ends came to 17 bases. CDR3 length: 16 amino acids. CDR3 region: CASSPLAALENTEAFF. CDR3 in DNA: TGTGCCAGCAGCCCCCTAGCGGCCCTGGAGAACACTGAAGCTTTCTTT.

The CDR3 region has the DNA TGTGCCTGGGGGGTAGCGGGAGTAGGTGAGCAGTTCTTC. This gives the protein CAWGVAGVGEQFF. The chain couples TRBV7-2 to TRBJ2-1, with 9 bases fitting TRBD2. The CDR3 sequence is 13 residues long. V lost 11 bases and J lost 9; bases outside the gene matches: 11. Germline CDR1 is SGHTA and CDR2 is FQGNSA.

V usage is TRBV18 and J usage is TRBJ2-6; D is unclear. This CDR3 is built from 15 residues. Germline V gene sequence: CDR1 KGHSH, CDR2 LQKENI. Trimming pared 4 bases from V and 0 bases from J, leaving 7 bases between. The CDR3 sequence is CASSHTSSGANVLTF. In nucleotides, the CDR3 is TGTGCCAGCTCACACACAAGCTCTGGGGCCAACGTCCTGACTTTC. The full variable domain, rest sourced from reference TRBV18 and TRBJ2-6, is NAGVMQNPRHLVRRRGQEARLRCSPMKGHSHVYWYRQLPEEGLKFMVYLQKENIIDESGMPKERFSAEFPKEGPSILRIQQVVRGDSAAYFCASSHTSSGANVLTFGAGSRLTVL.

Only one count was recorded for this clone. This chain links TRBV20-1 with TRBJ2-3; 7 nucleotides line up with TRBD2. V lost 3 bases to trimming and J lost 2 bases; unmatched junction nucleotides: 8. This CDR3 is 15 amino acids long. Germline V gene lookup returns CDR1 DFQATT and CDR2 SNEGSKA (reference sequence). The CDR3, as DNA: TGCAGTGCTAGTCGTGGGGGGGGTCCCACAGATACGCAGTATTTT. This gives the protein CSASRGGGPTDTQYF.

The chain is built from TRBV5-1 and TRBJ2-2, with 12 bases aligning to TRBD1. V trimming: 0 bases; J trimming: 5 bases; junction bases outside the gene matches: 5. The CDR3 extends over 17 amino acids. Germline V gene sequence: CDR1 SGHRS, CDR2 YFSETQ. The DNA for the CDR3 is TGCGCCAGCAGCTTGGCCCCGGGACAGGGGGCTACCGGGGAGCTGTTTTTT. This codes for CASSLAPGQGATGELFF.

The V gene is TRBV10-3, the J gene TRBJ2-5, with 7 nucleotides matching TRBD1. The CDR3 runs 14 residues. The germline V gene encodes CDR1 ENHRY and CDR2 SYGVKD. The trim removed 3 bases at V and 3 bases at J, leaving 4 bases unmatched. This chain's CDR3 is CAISDSGTEETQYF. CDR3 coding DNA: TGTGCCATCAGTGATTCCGGGACAGAAGAGACCCAGTACTTC.

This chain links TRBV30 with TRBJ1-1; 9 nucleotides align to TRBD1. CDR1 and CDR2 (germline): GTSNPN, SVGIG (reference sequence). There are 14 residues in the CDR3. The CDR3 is CAILQGAGNTEAFF. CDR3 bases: TGTGCAATCCTACAGGGGGCAGGGAACACTGAAGCTTTCTTT.

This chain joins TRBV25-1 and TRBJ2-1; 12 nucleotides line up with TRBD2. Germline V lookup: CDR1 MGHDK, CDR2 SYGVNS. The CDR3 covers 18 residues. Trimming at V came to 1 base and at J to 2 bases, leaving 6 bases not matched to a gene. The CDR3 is CASSELLTSGRPYNEQFF. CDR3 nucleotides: TGTGCCAGCAGTGAATTATTGACTAGCGGGAGACCCTACAATGAGCAGTTCTTC.

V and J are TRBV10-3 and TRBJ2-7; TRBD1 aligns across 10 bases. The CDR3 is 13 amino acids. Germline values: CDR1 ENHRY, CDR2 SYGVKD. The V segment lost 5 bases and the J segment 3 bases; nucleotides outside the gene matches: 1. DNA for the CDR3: TGTGCCATCAGTAGGGACAGGGGCTACGAGCAGTACTTC. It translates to CAISRDRGYEQYF.

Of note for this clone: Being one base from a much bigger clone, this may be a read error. CDR3 protein: CASSELAGGYNEQFF. Here the CDR3 DNA reads TGTGCCAGCAGTGAACTAGCGGGAGGTTACAATGAGCAGTTCTTC. The J gene is TRBJ2-1, the V gene TRBV2; 11 bases are a match to TRBD2. V lost 2 bases and J lost 4; bases outside the gene matches: 1. This CDR3 comprises 15 residues. The germline CDR1 and CDR2 sequences are SNHLY and FYNNEI.

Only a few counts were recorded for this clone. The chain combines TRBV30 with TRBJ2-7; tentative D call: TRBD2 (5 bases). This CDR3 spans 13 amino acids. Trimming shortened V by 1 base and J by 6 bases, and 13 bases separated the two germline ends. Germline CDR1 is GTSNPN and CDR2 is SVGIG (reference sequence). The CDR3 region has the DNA TGTGCCTGGAGTGCGGAGGCCCTGCGCGAGCAGTACGTC. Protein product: CAWSAEALREQYV.

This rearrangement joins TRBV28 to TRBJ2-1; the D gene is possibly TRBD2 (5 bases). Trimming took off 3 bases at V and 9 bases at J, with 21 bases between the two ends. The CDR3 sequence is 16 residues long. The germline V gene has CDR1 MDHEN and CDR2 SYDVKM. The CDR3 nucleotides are TGTGCCAGCAGTTTTCCCGCCGTCGGAGGTGGTAGTGAGCAGTTCTTC. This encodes CASSFPAVGGGSEQFF.

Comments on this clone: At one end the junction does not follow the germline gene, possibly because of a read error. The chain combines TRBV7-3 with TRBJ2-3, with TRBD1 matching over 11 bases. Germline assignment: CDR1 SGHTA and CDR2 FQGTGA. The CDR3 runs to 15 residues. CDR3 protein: CASSITGQGGDTQYF. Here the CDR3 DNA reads TGTGCCAGCAGCATAACGGGACAGGGGGGAGATACGCAGTATTTT. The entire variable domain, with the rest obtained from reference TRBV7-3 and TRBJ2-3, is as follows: GAGVSQTPSNKVTEKGKYVELRCDPISGHTALYWYRQSLGQGPEFLIYFQGTGAADDSGLPNDRFFAVRPEGSVSTLKIQRTERGDSAVYLCASSITGQGGDTQYFGPGTRLTVL.

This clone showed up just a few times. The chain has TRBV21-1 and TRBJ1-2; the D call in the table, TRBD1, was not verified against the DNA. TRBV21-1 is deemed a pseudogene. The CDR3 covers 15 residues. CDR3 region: CASSKGQGSNYGYTF. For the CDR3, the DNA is TGTGCCAGCAGCAAGGGACAGGGTTCCAACTATGGCTACACCTTC.

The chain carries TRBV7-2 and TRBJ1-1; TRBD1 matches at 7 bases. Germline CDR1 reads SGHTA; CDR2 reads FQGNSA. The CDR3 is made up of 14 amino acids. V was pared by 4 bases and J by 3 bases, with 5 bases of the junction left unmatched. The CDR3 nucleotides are TGTGCCAGCAGCTCACCGACAGGGTACACTGAAGCTTTCTTT. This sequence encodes CASSSPTGYTEAFF.

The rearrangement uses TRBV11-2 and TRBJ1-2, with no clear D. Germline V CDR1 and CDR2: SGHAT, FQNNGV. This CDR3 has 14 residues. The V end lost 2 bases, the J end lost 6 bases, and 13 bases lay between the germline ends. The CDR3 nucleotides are TGTGCCAGCAGCTTAAGGATAGGCGGGGATGGCTACACCTTC. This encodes CASSLRIGGDGYTF.

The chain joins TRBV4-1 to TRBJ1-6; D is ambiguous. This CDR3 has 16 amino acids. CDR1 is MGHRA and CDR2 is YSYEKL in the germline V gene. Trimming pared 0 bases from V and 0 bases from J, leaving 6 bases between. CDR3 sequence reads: CASSQEVSSYNSPLHF. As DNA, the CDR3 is TGCGCCAGCAGCCAAGAGGTGAGCTCCTATAATTCACCCCTCCACTTT.

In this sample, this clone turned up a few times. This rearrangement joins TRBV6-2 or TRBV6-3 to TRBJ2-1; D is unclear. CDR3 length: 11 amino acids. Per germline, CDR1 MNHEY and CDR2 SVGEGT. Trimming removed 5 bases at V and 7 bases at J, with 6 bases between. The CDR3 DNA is TGTGCCAGCAGTACGGTTAATGAGCAGTTCTTC. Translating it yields CASSTVNEQFF.

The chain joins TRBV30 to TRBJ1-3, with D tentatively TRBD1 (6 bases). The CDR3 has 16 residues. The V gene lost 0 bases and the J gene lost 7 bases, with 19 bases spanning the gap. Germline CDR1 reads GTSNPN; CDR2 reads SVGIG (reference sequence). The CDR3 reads CAWSVPRGTMGNTIYF. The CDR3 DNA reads TGTGCCTGGAGTGTACCCAGGGGCACTATGGGGAACACCATATATTTT.

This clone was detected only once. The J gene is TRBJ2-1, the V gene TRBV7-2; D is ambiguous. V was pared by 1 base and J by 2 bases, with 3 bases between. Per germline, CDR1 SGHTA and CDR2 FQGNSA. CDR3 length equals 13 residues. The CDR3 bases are TGTGCCAGCAGCTTAGGTACCTACAATGAGCAGTTCTTC. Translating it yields CASSLGTYNEQFF.

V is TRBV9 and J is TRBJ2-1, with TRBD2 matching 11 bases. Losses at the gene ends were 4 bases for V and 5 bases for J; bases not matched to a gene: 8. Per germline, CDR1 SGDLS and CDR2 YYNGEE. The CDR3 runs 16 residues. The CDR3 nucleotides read TGTGCCAGCAGCCCGGGACTAGCGGAGTACAACAATGAGCAGTTCTTC. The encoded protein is CASSPGLAEYNNEQFF.

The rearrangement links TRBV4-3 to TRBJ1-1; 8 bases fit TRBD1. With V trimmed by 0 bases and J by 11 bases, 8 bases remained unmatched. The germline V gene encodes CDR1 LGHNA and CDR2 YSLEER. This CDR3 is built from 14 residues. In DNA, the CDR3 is TGCGCCAGCAGCCAAGAAACAGGGGGTCGGTGGGCTTTCTTT. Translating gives CASSQETGGRWAFF.

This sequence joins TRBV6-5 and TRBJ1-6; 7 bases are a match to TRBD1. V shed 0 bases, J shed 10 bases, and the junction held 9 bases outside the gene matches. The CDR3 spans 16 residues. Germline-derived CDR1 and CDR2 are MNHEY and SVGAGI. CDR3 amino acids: CASSYSVVAGGSPLHF. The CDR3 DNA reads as TGTGCCAGCAGTTACTCGGTTGTGGCAGGGGGGTCACCCCTCCACTTT.